The entry below gives a single T cell receptor (beta chain) sequence along with its context. Its antigen has not been determined. Base qualities are missing; no much larger clone stands one base away. This specimen comes from a study of blood T cell repertoires in COVID-19 (dated by TCRdb to the early 2020s). A note on the overall study: Samples covering the acute and convalescent phases of COVID-19 were provided by collaborators in the United States, Italy and Spain. The samples were drawn from two sources: the first 160 participants of the ongoing ImmuneRACE study, and 950 to 1,500 subjects contributed by 6 global collaborators. The repertoires were released in a freely available public database meant as a resource for research on the immune response to SARS-CoV-2. HLA class I and class II types, where available, came from metadata supplied by the sample provider rather than from assay-based typing. The sample metadata nearly always contained a de-identified subject ID, COVID-19 status, age in years and sex. The prospective study material was composed of cDNA or gDNA derived from T cells, B-cell-depleted T cells, or PBMCs. The dataset comprised deeply sampled blood TCRbeta repertoires from subjects exposed to, actively infected with, or recovered from COVID-19.

Collaborating institutions collected whole blood in K2EDTA tubes following their own protocols. For TCRbeta analysis, collaborators shipped samples in one of three forms: frozen whole blood, isolated PBMCs, or DNA extracted from either of those sample types. What the authors observed across the whole study: Clinical and demographic metadata were provided uncurated, with the amount varying by source and participant.

Taken from the germline V gene (reference sequence), the CDR1 and CDR2 loops are LNHDA and SQIVND. CDR3 length: 12 amino acids, cysteine to phenylalanine. Only the CDR3 part of the read is kept: 36 bases, read in frame from the first base. Trimming at the junction amounts to 6 bases on V and 2 bases on J, and the germline ends lie 5 bases apart. The immunoSEQ Assay, a bias-controlled multiplex PCR, was used to amplify TCRbeta CDR3 regions from genomic DNA. In the source study's methods: The number of nucleated cells in each sample was estimated from the amplification of reference gene primers within the assay. To quantify the absolute abundance of each unique TCRbeta CDR3 rearrangement, sequence reads were collapsed and filtered. For each sample, productive Simpson clonality was calculated by taking the square root of Simpson's diversity index across productive rearrangements. The source is immuneACCESS, and TCRdb retained only in-frame sequences with V and J called. Part of the clones is not carried over; for the studies checked, unresolved V genes explain less than half of this, and the remainder is unexplained. V and J calls and clone size follow that table, whereas D and trimming were derived from the DNA. Present in this sample are fewer than 200,000 clones, approximately 86% of which were seen just once. The ten most abundant clones make up around 8.6% of the sample.

This clonotype was obtained from a man between 45 and 60 years old with active or convalescent COVID-19. The rearranged segments are TRBV19 and TRBJ2-1; TRBD2 is a weak D gene call, 5 bases matching. Sequencing was performed on peripheral blood. This receptor has the CDR3 CASRTTYNEQFF. The DNA is as follows: TGTGCCAGTAGGACTACCTACAATGAGCAGTTCTTC.